This T cell receptor (beta chain) was observed in a study of blood T cells in healthy people across ages. As for this clonotype: Its specificity is not known.

Study-level results: With naive T cell percentage, TCR beta diversity showed a strong correlation. With unsorted PBMCs, a conclusive comparison of naive versus antigen-experienced cells was not possible. Diversity was higher, and naive CD4+ cells more numerous, in long-lived donors than in aged donors.

It was with a sample-barcoded 5' primer and a J-beta primer mix that a second PCR of roughly 7 to 11 cycles was run. TCRdb re-called the 5' RACE reads with MiXCR, one entry per CDR3 protein. The top ten clones hold 28% of a sample with hundreds of thousands of distinct CDR3 sequences, about 62% of them seen once. The CDR3 consists of 13 residues. The V and J ends lost 6 bases and 4 bases respectively, with 12 bases between them. This chain joins TRBV12-3 or TRBV12-4 and TRBJ1-2, with D unclear. Sequencing used blood. This TCR derives from a man aged 25 to 40 in good health. CDR3 in DNA: TGTGCCAGCAGCCCCGAGGAATTCTATGGCTACACCTTC. Translation: CASSPEEFYGYTF.